The present T cell receptor (beta chain) was sequenced within a study of CD8+CD57+ T cells in acquired aplastic anemia. Looking at the study overall: Sorted CD4+ and CD8+ cells gave a mean 3.2 ug DNA, range about 0.19 to 27.4 ug. Sequencing produced an average of about 11 million reads per healthy donor for CD4+ cells.

The CDR3 sequence is 15 residues long. Germline V gene data show CDR1 as SEHNR and CDR2 as FQNEAQ (reference sequence). With V trimmed by 5 bases and J by 6 bases, 9 bases remained unmatched. Genomic DNA acted as the template from which TCR beta VDJ combination and CDR3 sequence profiling were carried out. TCRdb redid the calling of the reads with MiXCR, one entry per CDR3 protein. The sample shows about 180,000 distinct CDR3 sequences, 45% to 50% of them seen only once. The sequence was obtained from a human donor in good health. Sample: sorted CD4+, CD8+, or CD8+CD57+ T cells (not recorded which) from PBMCs. J is TRBJ1-5 and V is TRBV7-9; 8 nucleotides align to TRBD1. The CDR3 loop is CASSPDRVGGQPQHF. CDR3 nucleotides: TGTGCCAGCAGCCCGGACAGGGTGGGAGGTCAGCCCCAGCATTTT.